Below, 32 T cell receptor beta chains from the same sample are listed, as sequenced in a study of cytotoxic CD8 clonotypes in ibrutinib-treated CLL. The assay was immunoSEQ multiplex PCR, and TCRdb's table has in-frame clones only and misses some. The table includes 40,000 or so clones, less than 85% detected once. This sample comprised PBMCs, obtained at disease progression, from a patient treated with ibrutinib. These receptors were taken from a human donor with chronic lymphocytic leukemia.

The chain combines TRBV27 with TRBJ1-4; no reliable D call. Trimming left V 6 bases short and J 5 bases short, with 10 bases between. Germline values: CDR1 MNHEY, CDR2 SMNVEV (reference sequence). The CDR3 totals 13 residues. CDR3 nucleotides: TGTGCCAGCAGCCTCCTAAGGAATGAAAAACTGTTTTTT. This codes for CASSLLRNEKLFF.

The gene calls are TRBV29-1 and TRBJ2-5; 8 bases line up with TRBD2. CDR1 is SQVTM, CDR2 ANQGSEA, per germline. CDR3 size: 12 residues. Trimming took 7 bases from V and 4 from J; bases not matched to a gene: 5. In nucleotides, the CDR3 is TGCAGCGCCGACACTAGCGGAGAGACCCAGTACTTC. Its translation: CSADTSGETQYF.

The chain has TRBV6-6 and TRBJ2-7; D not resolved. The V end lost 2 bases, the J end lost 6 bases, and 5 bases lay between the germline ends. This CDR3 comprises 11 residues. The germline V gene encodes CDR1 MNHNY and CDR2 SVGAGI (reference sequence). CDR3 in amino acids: CASSYRTEQYF. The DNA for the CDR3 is TGTGCCAGCAGTTACAGGACCGAGCAGTACTTC.

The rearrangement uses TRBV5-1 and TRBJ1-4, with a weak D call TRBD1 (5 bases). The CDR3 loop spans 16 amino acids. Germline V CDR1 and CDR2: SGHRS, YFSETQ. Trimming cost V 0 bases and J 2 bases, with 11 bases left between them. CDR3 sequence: CASSLAGGTTNEKLFF. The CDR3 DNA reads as TGCGCCAGCAGCTTGGCGGGTGGGACCACTAATGAAAAACTGTTTTTT.

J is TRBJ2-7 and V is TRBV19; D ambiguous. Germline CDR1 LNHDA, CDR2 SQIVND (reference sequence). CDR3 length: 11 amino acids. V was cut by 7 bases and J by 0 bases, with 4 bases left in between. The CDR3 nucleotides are TGTGCCAGTACTGACTCCTACGAGCAGTACTTC. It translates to CASTDSYEQYF.

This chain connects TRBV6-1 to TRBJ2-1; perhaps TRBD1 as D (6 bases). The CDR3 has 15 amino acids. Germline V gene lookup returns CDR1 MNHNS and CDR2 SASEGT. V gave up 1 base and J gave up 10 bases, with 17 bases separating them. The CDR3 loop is CASSEDSWTAEEQFF. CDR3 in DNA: TGTGCCAGCAGTGAAGACTCATGGACAGCTGAGGAGCAGTTCTTC.

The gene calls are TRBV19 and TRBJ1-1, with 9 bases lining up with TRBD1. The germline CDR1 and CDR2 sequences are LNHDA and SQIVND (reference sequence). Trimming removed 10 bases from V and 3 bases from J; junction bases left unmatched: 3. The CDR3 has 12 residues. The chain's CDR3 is CATRDRDTEAFF. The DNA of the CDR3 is TGTGCCACCCGGGACAGGGACACTGAAGCTTTCTTT.

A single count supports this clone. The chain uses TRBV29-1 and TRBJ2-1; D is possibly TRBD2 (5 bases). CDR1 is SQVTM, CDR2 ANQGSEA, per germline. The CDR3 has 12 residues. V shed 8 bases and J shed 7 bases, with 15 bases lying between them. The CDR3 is CSHSGVGNEQFF. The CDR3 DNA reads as TGCAGCCATTCCGGGGTGGGGAATGAGCAGTTCTTC.

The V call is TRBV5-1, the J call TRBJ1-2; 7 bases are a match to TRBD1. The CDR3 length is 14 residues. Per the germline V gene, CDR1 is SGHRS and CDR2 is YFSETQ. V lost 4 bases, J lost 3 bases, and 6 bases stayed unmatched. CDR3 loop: CASSPTGADYGYTF. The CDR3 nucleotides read TGCGCCAGCAGCCCCACAGGGGCAGACTATGGCTACACCTTC. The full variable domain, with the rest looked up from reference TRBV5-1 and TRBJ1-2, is KAGVTQTPRYLIKTRGQQVTLSCSPISGHRSVSWYQQTPGQGLQFLFEYFSETQRNKGNFPGRFSGRQFSNSRSEMNVSTLELGDSALYLCASSPTGADYGYTFGSGTRLTVV.

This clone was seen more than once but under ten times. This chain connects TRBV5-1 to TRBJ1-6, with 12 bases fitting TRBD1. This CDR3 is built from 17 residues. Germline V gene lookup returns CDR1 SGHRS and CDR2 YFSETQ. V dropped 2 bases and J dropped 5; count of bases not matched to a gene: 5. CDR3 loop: CASSLRDRGHDNSPLHF. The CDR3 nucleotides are TGCGCCAGCAGCTTACGGGACAGGGGGCACGATAATTCACCCCTCCACTTT.

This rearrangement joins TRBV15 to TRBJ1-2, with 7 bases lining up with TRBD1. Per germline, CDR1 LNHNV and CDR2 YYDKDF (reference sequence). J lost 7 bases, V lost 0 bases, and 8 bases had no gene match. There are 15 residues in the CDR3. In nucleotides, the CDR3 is TGTGCCACCAGCAGAGATATCGGCGACAGGGTTGGCTACACCTTC. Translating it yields CATSRDIGDRVGYTF. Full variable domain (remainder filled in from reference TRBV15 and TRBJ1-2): DAMVIQNPRYQVTQFGKPVTLSCSQTLNHNVMYWYQQKSSQAPKLLFHYYDKDFNNEADTPDNFQSRRPNTSFCFLDIRSPGLGDTAMYLCATSRDIGDRVGYTFGSGTRLTVV.

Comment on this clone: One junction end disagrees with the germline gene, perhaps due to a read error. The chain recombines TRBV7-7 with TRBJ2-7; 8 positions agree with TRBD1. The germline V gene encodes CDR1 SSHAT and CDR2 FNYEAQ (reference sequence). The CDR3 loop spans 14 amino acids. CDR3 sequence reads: CASSPRQGSDEQYF. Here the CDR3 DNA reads TGTGCTAGCAGCCCCCGACAGGGGTCGGACGAGCAGTACTTC.

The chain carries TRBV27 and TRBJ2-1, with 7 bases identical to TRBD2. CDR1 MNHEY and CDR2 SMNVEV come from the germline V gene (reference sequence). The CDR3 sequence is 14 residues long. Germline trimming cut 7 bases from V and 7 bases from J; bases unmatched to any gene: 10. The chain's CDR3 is CASTWGGSGNEQFF. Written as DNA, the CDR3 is TGTGCCAGCACCTGGGGGGGGTCGGGGAATGAGCAGTTCTTC.

Written as DNA, the CDR3 is TGCGCCAGCAGCCAACAGCGGGAGTATGCCTACAATGAGCAGTTCTTC. It encodes CASSQQREYAYNEQFF. The gene calls are TRBV4-1 and TRBJ2-1; 8 bases fit TRBD2. Germline V lookup: CDR1 MGHRA, CDR2 YSYEKL. There are 16 residues in the CDR3. Trimming removed 2 bases from V and 2 bases from J; junction bases left unmatched: 5.

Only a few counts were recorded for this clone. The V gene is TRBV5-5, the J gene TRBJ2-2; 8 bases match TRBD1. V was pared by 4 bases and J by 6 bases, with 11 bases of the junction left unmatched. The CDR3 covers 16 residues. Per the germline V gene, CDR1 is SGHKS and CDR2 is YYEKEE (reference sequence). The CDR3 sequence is CASSMWAGGPPGELFF. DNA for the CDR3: TGTGCCAGCAGCATGTGGGCAGGGGGCCCTCCCGGGGAGCTGTTTTTT. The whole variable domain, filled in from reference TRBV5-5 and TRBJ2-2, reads DAGVTQSPTHLIKTRGQQVTLRCSPISGHKSVSWYQQVLGQGPQFIFQYYEKEERGRGNFPDRFSARQFPNYSSELNVNALLLGDSALYLCASSMWAGGPPGELFFGEGSRLTVL.

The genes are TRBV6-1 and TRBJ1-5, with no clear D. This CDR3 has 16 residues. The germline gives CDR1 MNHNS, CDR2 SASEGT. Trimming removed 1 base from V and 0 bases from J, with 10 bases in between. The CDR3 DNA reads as TGTGCCAGCAGTGAAGTGGCAAACCATAGCAATCAGCCCCAGCATTTT. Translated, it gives CASSEVANHSNQPQHF.

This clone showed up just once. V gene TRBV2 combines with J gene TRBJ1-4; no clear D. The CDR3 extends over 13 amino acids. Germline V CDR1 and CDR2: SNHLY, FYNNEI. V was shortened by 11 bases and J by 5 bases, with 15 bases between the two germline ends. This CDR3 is CAGCQEVNEKLFF. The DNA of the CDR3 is TGTGCCGGGTGTCAGGAGGTGAATGAAAAACTGTTTTTT.

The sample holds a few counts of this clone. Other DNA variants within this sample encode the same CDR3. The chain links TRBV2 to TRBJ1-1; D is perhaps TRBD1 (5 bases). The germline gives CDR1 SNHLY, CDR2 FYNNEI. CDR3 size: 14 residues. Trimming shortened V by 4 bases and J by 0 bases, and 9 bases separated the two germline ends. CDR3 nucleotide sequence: TGTGCCAGCAGTGTGGCAGGGATGAACACTGAAGCTTTCTTT. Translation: CASSVAGMNTEAFF.

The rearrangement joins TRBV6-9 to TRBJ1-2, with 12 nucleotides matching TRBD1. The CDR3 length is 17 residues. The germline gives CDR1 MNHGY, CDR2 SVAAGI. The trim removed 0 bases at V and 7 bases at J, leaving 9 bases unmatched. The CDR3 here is CASSYSYRDRGLFGYTF. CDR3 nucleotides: TGTGCCAGCAGTTATTCCTACCGGGACAGGGGGCTCTTTGGCTACACCTTC.

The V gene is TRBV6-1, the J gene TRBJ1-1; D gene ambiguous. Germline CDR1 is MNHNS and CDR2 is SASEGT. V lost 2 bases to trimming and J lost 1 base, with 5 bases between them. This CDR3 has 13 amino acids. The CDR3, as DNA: TGTGCCAGCAGTGAAAGGGAGAACACTGAAGCTTTCTTT. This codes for CASSERENTEAFF.

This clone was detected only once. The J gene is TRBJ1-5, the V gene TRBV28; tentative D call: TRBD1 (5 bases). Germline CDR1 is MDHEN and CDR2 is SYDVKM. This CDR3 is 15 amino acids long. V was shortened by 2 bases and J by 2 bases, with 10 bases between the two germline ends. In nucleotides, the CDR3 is TGTGCCAGCAGTTTAGAGAGGGGAGGCAATCAGCCCCAGCATTTT. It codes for CASSLERGGNQPQHF.

The CDR3 nucleotides are TGTGCCAGCAGTTACAACGAGCAGTACTTC. This encodes CASSYNEQYF. This rearrangement joins TRBV28 to TRBJ2-7; D gene ambiguous. This CDR3 has 10 residues. V was clipped by 4 bases and J by 5 bases, with 3 bases between them. In germline, CDR1 is MDHEN, CDR2 SYDVKM.

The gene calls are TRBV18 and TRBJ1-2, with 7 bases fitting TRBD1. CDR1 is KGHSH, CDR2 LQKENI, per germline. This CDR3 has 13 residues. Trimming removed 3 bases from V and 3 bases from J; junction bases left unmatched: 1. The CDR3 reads CASSPGTDYGYTF. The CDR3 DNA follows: TGTGCCAGCTCACCCGGGACAGACTATGGCTACACCTTC.

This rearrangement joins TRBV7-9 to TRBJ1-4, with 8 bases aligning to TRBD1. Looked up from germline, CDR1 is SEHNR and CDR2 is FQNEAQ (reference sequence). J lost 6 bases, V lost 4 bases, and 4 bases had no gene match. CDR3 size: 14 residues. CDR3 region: CASSWTGLDEKLFF. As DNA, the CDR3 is TGTGCCAGCAGCTGGACAGGGTTGGATGAAAAACTGTTTTTT.

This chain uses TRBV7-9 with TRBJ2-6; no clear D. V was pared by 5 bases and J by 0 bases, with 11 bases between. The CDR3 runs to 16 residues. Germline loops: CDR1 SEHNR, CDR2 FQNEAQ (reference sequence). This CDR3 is CASSPPPSSGANVLTF. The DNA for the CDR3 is TGTGCCAGCAGCCCCCCCCCATCCTCTGGGGCCAACGTCCTGACTTTC.

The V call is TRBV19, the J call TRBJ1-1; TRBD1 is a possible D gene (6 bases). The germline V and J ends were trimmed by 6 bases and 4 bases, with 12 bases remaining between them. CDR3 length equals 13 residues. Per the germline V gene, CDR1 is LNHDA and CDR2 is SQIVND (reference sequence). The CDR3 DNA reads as TGTGCCAGTAGCCTTACGGGGGCCACTGAAGCTTTCTTT. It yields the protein CASSLTGATEAFF.

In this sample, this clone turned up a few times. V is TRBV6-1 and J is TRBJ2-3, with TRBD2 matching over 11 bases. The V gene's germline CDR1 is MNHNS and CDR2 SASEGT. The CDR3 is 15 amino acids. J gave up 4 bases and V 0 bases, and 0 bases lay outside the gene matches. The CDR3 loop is CASSEASGRADTQYF. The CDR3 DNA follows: TGTGCCAGCAGTGAAGCTAGCGGGAGGGCAGATACGCAGTATTTT.

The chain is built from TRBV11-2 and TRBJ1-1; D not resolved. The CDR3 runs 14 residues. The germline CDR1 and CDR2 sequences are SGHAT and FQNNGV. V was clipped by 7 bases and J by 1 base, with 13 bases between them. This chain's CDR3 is CASTPIRANTEAFF. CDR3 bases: TGTGCCAGCACCCCCATTAGGGCGAACACTGAAGCTTTCTTT.

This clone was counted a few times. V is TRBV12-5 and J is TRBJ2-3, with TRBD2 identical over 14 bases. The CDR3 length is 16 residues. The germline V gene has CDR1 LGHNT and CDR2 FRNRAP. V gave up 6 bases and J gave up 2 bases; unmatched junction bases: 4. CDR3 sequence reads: CASGEGLAGDTDTQYF. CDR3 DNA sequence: TGTGCTAGTGGAGAGGGACTAGCGGGGGACACAGATACGCAGTATTTT.

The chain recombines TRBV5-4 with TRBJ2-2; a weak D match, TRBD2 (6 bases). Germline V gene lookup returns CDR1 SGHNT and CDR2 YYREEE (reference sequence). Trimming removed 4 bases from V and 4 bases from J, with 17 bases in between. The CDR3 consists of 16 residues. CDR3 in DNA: TGTGCCAGCAGCCCCGCAGGTTGGAGGGCCACCGGGGAGCTGTTTTTT. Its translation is CASSPAGWRATGELFF.

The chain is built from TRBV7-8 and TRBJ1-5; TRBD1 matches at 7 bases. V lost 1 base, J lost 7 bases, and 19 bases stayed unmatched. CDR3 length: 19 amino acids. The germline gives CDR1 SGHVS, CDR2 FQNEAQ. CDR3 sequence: CASSLGFGLWQGEGQPQHF. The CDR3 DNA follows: TGTGCCAGCAGCTTAGGGTTCGGACTGTGGCAGGGGGAAGGACAGCCCCAGCATTTT.

The CDR3 is CASSLETAGDNEQFF. CDR3 DNA: TGTGCCAGCAGCTTAGAAACCGCGGGGGACAATGAGCAGTTCTTC. This rearrangement joins TRBV7-8 to TRBJ2-1; 7 nucleotides line up with TRBD2. CDR3 length: 15 amino acids. V dropped 1 base and J dropped 5; count of bases not matched to a gene: 5. Germline assignment: CDR1 SGHVS and CDR2 FQNEAQ.